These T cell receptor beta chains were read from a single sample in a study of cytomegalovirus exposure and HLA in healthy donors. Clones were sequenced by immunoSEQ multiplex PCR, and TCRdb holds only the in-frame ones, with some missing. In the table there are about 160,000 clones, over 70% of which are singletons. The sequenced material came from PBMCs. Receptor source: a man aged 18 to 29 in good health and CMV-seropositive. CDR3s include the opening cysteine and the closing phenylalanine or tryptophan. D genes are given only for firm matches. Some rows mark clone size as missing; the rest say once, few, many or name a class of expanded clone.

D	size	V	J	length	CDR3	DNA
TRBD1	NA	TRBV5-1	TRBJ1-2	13	CASSGTGLYGYTF	TGCGCCAGCAGCGGGACAGGGCTCTATGGCTACACCTTC
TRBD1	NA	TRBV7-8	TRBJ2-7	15	CASSSWTGGFYEQYF	TGTGCCAGCAGCTCCTGGACAGGGGGTTTCTACGAGCAGTACTTC
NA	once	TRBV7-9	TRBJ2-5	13	CASSHGIMETQYF	TGTGCCAGCAGCCATGGCATCATGGAGACCCAGTACTTC
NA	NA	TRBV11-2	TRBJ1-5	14	CASSLVAGNQPQHF	TGTGCCAGCAGCTTAGTAGCGGGAAATCAGCCCCAGCATTTT
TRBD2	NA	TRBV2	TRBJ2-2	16	CASKPGSGRGTGELFF	TGTGCCAGCAAACCGGGGAGCGGGAGGGGAACCGGGGAGCTGTTTTTT
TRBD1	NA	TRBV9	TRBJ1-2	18	CASSASTDADRGNYGYTF	TGTGCCAGCAGCGCCTCAACGGATGCCGACAGGGGTAACTATGGCTACACCTTC
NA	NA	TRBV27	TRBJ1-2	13	CASSLRGIDGYTF	TGTGCCAGCAGTTTAAGGGGAATTGACGGCTACACCTTC
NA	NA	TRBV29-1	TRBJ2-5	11	CSVESGETQYF	TGCAGCGTTGAATCCGGGGAGACCCAGTACTTC
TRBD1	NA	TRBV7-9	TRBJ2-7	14	CASSFRAGGHEQYF	TGTGCCAGCAGCTTTAGAGCAGGGGGCCACGAGCAGTACTTC
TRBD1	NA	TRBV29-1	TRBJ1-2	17	CSVEALLGTGGDWGYTF	TGCAGCGTTGAAGCATTACTCGGAACAGGGGGAGACTGGGGCTACACCTTC
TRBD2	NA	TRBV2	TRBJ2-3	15	CASRVTSGSTDTQYF	TGTGCCAGCAGGGTGACTAGCGGGAGCACAGATACGCAGTATTTT
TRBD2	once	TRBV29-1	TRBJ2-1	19	CSVPTTSGMSPSSYNEQFF	TGCAGCGTTCCAACGACTAGCGGGATGTCCCCCAGCTCCTACAATGAGCAGTTCTTC
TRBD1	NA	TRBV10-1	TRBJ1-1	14	CASSAGTANTEAFF	TGCGCCAGCAGTGCCGGGACAGCGAACACTGAAGCTTTCTTT
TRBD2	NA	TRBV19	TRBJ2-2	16	CASSTVAGVDTGELFF	TGTGCCAGTAGTACCGTAGCGGGAGTGGACACCGGGGAGCTGTTTTTT
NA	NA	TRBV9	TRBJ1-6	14	CASSADTVNSPLHF	TGTGCCAGCAGCGCAGACACTGTTAATTCACCCCTCCACTTT
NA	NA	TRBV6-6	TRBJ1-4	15	CASGDRLPEPEKLFF	TGTGCCAGCGGAGACAGGCTGCCAGAGCCAGAAAAACTGTTTTTT
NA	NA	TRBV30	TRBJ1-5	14	CAWSGGLSNQPQHF	TGTGCCTGGAGCGGGGGGTTGAGCAATCAGCCCCAGCATTTT
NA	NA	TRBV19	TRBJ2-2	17	CASSPSRGTATTRELFF	TGTGCCAGTAGTCCTAGCCGGGGGACTGCCACTACCAGGGAGCTGTTTTTT
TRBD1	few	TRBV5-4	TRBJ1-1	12	CASSGQDTEAFF	TGTGCCAGCAGCGGACAGGACACTGAAGCTTTCTTT
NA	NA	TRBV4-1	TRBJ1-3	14	CASSQVNRGNTIYF	TGCGCCAGCAGCCAAGTAAACAGGGGAAACACCATATATTTT